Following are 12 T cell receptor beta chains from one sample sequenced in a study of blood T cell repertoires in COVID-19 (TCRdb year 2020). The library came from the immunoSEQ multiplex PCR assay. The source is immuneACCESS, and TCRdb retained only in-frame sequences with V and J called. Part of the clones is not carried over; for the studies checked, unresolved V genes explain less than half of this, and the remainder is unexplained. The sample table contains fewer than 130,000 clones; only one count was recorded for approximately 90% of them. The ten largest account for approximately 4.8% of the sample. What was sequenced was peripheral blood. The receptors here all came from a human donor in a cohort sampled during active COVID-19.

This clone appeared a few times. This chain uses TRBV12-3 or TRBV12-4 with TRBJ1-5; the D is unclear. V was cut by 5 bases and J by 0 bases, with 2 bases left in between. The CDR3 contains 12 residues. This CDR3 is CASSHSNQPQHF. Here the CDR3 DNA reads TGTGCCAGCAGTCATAGCAATCAGCCCCAGCATTTT.

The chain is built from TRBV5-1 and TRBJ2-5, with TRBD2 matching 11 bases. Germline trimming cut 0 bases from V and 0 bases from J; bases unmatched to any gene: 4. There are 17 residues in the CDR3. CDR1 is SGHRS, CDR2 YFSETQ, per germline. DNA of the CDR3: TGCGCCAGCAGCTTGGAGCGGACTAGCGGGTACCAAGAGACCCAGTACTTC. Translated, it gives CASSLERTSGYQETQYF.

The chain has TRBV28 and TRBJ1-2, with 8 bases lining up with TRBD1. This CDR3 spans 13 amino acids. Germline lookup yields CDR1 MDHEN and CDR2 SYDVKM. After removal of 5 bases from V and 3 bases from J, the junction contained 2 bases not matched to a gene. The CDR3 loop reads CASSQGADYGYTF. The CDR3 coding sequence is TGTGCCAGCAGTCAGGGGGCGGACTATGGCTACACCTTC.

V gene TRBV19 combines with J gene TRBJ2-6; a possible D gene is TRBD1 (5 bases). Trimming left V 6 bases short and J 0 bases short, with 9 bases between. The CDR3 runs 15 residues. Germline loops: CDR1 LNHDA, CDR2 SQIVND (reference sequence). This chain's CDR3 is CASSTGRSGANVLTF. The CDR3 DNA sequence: TGTGCCAGTAGCACAGGACGCTCTGGGGCCAACGTCCTGACTTTC. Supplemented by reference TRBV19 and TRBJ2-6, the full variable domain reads DGGITQSPKYLFRKEGQNVTLSCEQNLNHDAMYWYRQDPGQGLRLIYYSQIVNDFQKGDIAEGYSVSREKKESFPLTVTSAQKNPTAFYLCASSTGRSGANVLTFGAGSRLTVL.

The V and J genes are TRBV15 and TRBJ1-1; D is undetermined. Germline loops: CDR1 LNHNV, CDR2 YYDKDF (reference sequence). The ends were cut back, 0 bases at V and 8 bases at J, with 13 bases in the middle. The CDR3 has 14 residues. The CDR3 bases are TGTGCCACCAGCAGAGATCGCACGGCGAGGGAAGCTTTCTTT. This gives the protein CATSRDRTAREAFF.

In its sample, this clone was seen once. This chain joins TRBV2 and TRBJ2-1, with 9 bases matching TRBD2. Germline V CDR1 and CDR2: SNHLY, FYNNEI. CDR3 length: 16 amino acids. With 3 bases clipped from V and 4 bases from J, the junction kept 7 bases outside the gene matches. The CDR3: CASSESPTSGYNEQFF. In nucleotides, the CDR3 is TGTGCCAGCAGTGAGTCCCCGACTAGCGGATACAATGAGCAGTTCTTC.

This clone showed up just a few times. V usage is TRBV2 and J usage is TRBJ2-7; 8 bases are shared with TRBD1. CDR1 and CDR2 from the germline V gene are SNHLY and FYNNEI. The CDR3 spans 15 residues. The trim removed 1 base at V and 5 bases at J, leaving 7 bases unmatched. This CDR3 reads CASSEVDRGGDEQYF. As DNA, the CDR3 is TGTGCCAGCAGTGAAGTCGACAGGGGTGGCGACGAGCAGTACTTC.

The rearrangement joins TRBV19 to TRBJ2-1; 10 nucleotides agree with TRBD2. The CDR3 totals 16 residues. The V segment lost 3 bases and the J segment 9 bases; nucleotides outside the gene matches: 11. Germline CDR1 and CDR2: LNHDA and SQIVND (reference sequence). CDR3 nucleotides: TGTGCCAGTAGTATTGCAGCGGGAGGGCCGGTGGGTGAGCAGTTCTTC. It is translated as CASSIAAGGPVGEQFF. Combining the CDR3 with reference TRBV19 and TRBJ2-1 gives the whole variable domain DGGITQSPKYLFRKEGQNVTLSCEQNLNHDAMYWYRQDPGQGLRLIYYSQIVNDFQKGDIAEGYSVSREKKESFPLTVTSAQKNPTAFYLCASSIAAGGPVGEQFFGPGTRLTVL.

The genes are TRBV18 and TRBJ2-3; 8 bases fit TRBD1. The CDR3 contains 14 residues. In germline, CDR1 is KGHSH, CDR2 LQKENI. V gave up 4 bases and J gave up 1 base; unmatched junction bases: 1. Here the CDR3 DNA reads TGTGCCAGCTCACAGACAGGGGGCACAGATACGCAGTATTTT. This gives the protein CASSQTGGTDTQYF.

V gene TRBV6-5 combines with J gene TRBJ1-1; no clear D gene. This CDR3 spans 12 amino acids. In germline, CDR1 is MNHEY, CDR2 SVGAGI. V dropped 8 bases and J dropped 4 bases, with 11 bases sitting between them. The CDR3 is CASGRGTTEAFF. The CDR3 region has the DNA TGTGCCAGCGGTCGGGGTACCACTGAAGCTTTCTTT.

The CDR3 DNA sequence: TGTGCCAGCAGTGGGGGCGCGCTAGCGGGAGCACGCACAGATACGCAGTATTTT. Encoded protein: CASSGGALAGARTDTQYF. The chain is built from TRBV6-1 and TRBJ2-3; 10 positions match TRBD2. J was trimmed by 1 base and V by 4 bases; bases with no gene match: 11. Per germline, CDR1 MNHNS and CDR2 SASEGT. There are 18 residues in the CDR3.

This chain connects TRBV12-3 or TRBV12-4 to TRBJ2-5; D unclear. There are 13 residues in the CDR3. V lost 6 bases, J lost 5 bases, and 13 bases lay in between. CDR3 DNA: TGTGCCAGCAGCAGACACCATGGGGAGACCCAGTACTTC. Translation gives CASSRHHGETQYF.